What follows are 16 T cell receptor beta chains derived from one specimen sequenced in a study of OX40 agonist ivuxolimab in advanced cancers. The assay was immunoSEQ multiplex PCR, and TCRdb's table has in-frame clones only and misses some. This sample yields approximately 77,000 clones, of which under 85% are seen a single time; 0.51% belongs to the top ten. This specimen consisted of CD4+ or CD8+ T cells sorted from blood, obtained in a trial of the OX40 agonist ivuxolimab. Receptors were obtained from an adult with an advanced solid tumor such as melanoma, head and neck, liver or kidney cancer.

The rearrangement uses TRBV5-6 and TRBJ2-2; D unresolved. Germline V gene lookup returns CDR1 SGHDT and CDR2 YYEEEE. V lost 0 bases and J 6 bases, leaving 12 bases between the germline ends. The CDR3 has 15 amino acids. CDR3 sequence (DNA): TGTGCCAGCAGCTTGGCCGTAGGTAGGGCCGGGGAGCTGTTTTTT. Translation: CASSLAVGRAGELFF.

V and J are TRBV27 and TRBJ2-2, with 9 bases identical to TRBD1. Germline V CDR1 and CDR2: MNHEY, SMNVEV (reference sequence). The CDR3 contains 14 residues. Trimming at V came to 5 bases and at J to 7 bases, leaving 5 bases not matched to a gene. CDR3 sequence reads: CASSPGQGGGELFF. CDR3 DNA sequence: TGTGCCAGCAGTCCGGGACAGGGTGGCGGGGAGCTGTTTTTT.

The genes are TRBV28 and TRBJ2-1; tentative D call: TRBD1 (5 bases). Between the trimmed V and J ends, which lost 2 bases and 10 bases, there was a span of 18 bases. CDR3 length: 15 residues. Germline CDR1 reads MDHEN; CDR2 reads SYDVKM. Here the CDR3 DNA reads TGTGCCAGCAGTTTAAGGGGTCCCCCCACTCTCGAGCAGTTCTTC. Protein: CASSLRGPPTLEQFF.

This chain uses TRBV4-2 with TRBJ2-5; D might be TRBD1 or TRBD2, each matching 5 bases. Trimming pared 3 bases from V and 2 bases from J, leaving 16 bases between. The CDR3 has 16 residues. Germline assignment: CDR1 LGHNA and CDR2 YNFKEQ. The chain's CDR3 is CASSQLAGTRQETQYF. As DNA, the CDR3 is TGTGCCAGCAGCCAGCTTGCAGGGACCCGTCAAGAGACCCAGTACTTC.

V usage is TRBV15 and J usage is TRBJ1-5; D call uncertain. The CDR3 covers 16 residues. The V gene's germline CDR1 is LNHNV and CDR2 YYDKDF (reference sequence). Between the trimmed V and J ends, which lost 3 bases and 6 bases, there was a span of 18 bases. The CDR3 DNA is TGTGCCACCAGCAGCCCCGGACTCACCGGAGCTCAGCCCCAGCATTTT. As protein: CATSSPGLTGAQPQHF.

The rearrangement links TRBV7-2 to TRBJ1-2; D remains ambiguous. The V end was cut by 1 base, the J end by 8 bases, with 11 bases between. Germline V CDR1 and CDR2: SGHTA, FQGNSA. The CDR3 loop spans 13 amino acids. CDR3 region: CASSLVEGFGYTF. The CDR3 region has the DNA TGTGCCAGCAGCTTAGTGGAGGGTTTCGGCTACACCTTC.

The chain is built from TRBV7-8 and TRBJ1-5, with 8 nucleotides matching TRBD1. This CDR3 comprises 12 residues. V shed 8 bases, J shed 4 bases, and the junction held 1 base outside the gene matches. Germline values: CDR1 SGHVS, CDR2 FQNEAQ. The CDR3, as DNA: TGTGCCAGCCGACAGGGGAATCAGCCCCAGCATTTT. Its translation is CASRQGNQPQHF.

This chain links TRBV6-5 with TRBJ1-2; a possible D gene is TRBD1 (6 bases). Per the germline V gene, CDR1 is MNHEY and CDR2 is SVGAGI. Trimming took 7 bases from V and 6 from J, leaving 18 bases between them. The CDR3 consists of 14 residues. The CDR3 coding sequence is TGTGCCAGCACCTTACGGGCAGGGGACAATGGCTACACCTTC. This encodes CASTLRAGDNGYTF.

The V gene is TRBV30, the J gene TRBJ1-4; perhaps TRBD1 as D (6 bases). Trimming cost V 0 bases and J 8 bases, with 10 bases left between them. CDR3 length: 13 residues. Germline V gene data show CDR1 as GTSNPN and CDR2 as SVGIG (reference sequence). The DNA of the CDR3 is TGTGCCTGGAGTGTGAACAGGGCGGAAAAACTGTTTTTT. Protein sequence: CAWSVNRAEKLFF.

The chain has TRBV6-5 and TRBJ2-3; 10 positions match TRBD2. This CDR3 spans 16 amino acids. V lost 0 bases and J lost 4; bases outside the gene matches: 4. Germline CDR1 MNHEY, CDR2 SVGAGI. CDR3 protein: CASSYSIAGGPDTQYF. As DNA, the CDR3 is TGTGCCAGCAGTTACTCTATAGCGGGGGGCCCAGATACGCAGTATTTT.

The chain employs TRBV5-1 and TRBJ2-2; 10 bases fit TRBD1. This CDR3 region has 16 residues. CDR1 is SGHRS, CDR2 YFSETQ, per germline. Trimming cost V 6 bases and J 3 bases; bases outside gene matches: 8. CDR3 sequence reads: CASNPPGQGDTGELFF. CDR3 DNA: TGCGCCAGCAACCCCCCCGGACAGGGGGACACCGGGGAGCTGTTTTTT.

The chain couples TRBV28 to TRBJ2-6, with D possibly matching TRBD2 (7 bases). V was cut by 11 bases and J by 4 bases, with 27 bases left in between. Germline V CDR1 and CDR2: MDHEN, SYDVKM. The CDR3 sequence is 18 residues long. The chain's CDR3 is CAVTGGRGTHAGANVLTF. The DNA of the CDR3 is TGTGCCGTAACGGGGGGCCGGGGGACCCACGCGGGGGCCAACGTCCTGACTTTC.

The V gene is TRBV7-2, the J gene TRBJ2-7; 14 bases map to TRBD2. The CDR3 consists of 15 residues. Per the germline V gene, CDR1 is SGHTA and CDR2 is FQGNSA. Trimming at V came to 5 bases and at J to 6 bases, leaving 6 bases not matched to a gene. The CDR3 reads CASSLDGLAGGEQYF. Here the CDR3 DNA reads TGTGCCAGCAGCCTTGATGGACTAGCGGGAGGCGAGCAGTACTTC.

The V gene is TRBV2, the J gene TRBJ2-7; 10 positions match TRBD2. V was pared by 2 bases and J by 3 bases, with 1 base of the junction left unmatched. The CDR3 length is 14 residues. CDR1 and CDR2 (germline): SNHLY, FYNNEI. The CDR3 coding sequence is TGTGCCAGCAGTGAATGGACTAGCGGCTACGAGCAGTACTTC. It encodes CASSEWTSGYEQYF.

The V call is TRBV9, the J call TRBJ1-4; D may be TRBD1 (6 bases). Germline CDR1 SGDLS, CDR2 YYNGEE. V gave up 4 bases and J gave up 7 bases, with 17 bases separating them. This CDR3 has 15 amino acids. The chain's CDR3 is CASSPGQPGPEKLFF. The CDR3 DNA reads TGTGCCAGCAGCCCCGGACAGCCAGGGCCTGAAAAACTGTTTTTT.

This clone was counted a few times. V and J are TRBV19 and TRBJ1-5, with 10 nucleotides matching TRBD1. Germline-derived CDR1 and CDR2 are LNHDA and SQIVND (reference sequence). This CDR3 is built from 16 residues. V lost 10 bases to trimming and J lost 3 bases; unmatched junction nucleotides: 12. DNA for the CDR3: TGTGCCAATAAGATCGAGGACAGGGGGATCAATCAGCCCCAGCATTTT. It yields the protein CANKIEDRGINQPQHF.